This TCR beta chain was identified during a study of T cell changes during pregnancy in multiple sclerosis. Method: immunoSEQ multiplex PCR; TCRdb's copy keeps in-frame clones and lacks some. Altogether fewer than 70,000 clones are present, 85% to 95% being singletons, with the ten largest covering about 3%. Germline CDR1 is PRHDT and CDR2 is FYEKMQ (reference sequence). V lost 5 bases, J lost 4 bases, and 14 bases stayed unmatched. The CDR3 spans 17 residues. This TCR came from a female donor with multiple sclerosis, enrolled in a pregnancy study. The rearrangement uses TRBV13 and TRBJ1-3; 7 positions match TRBD1. This specimen consisted of CD8+ T cells from peripheral blood mononuclear cells, obtained in the third trimester of pregnancy. The CDR3 spells CASSPSPPGTEGNTIYF. As DNA, the CDR3 is TGTGCCAGCAGCCCATCCCCACCGGGGACAGAAGGAAACACCATATATTTT.